This record covers a single T cell receptor beta chain. The antigen remains unidentified. This sample is drawn from a study of naive and memory T cell subsets. General study points: Over 95% of naive TCR sequences appeared only once, unlike memory subsets.

Two oligonucleotides, mixed equimolar, formed the beta constant-region primer covering TRBC1 and TRBC2. TCRdb re-called the UMI-ligation and nested PCR reads with MiXCR, one entry per CDR3 protein. Of 130,000 to 150,000 distinct CDR3 sequences in the sample, approximately 17% are singletons; the top ten hold about 0.14%. V lost 7 bases to trimming and J lost 9 bases; unmatched junction nucleotides: 12. Germline V gene data show CDR1 as LNHDA and CDR2 as SQIVND (reference sequence). This CDR3 is 14 amino acids long. Source material: naive CD4+ T cells from blood. The genes are TRBV19 and TRBJ2-1, with 7 nucleotides matching TRBD2. This TCR was sampled from a human donor in good health. CDR3 loop: CASIPLAGASEQFF. The DNA for the CDR3 is TGTGCCAGTATCCCTCTGGCGGGAGCCTCTGAGCAGTTCTTC. Full variable domain (outside the CDR3, taken from reference TRBV19 and TRBJ2-1): DGGITQSPKYLFRKEGQNVTLSCEQNLNHDAMYWYRQDPGQGLRLIYYSQIVNDFQKGDIAEGYSVSREKKESFPLTVTSAQKNPTAFYLCASIPLAGASEQFFGPGTRLTVL.